This T cell receptor (beta chain) was identified during a study of cytomegalovirus exposure and HLA in healthy donors. A note on this clone: Its target is unknown.

V dropped 2 bases and J dropped 1 base, with 14 bases sitting between them. In germline, CDR1 is MNHNS, CDR2 SASEGT. This CDR3 comprises 16 residues. Findings and limits, study-wide: The finding came from a later analysis; first-cohort TCR clusters tended to co-occur in the 90 to 150 validation repertoires. Cytomegalovirus association was listed for around 170 TCR beta chains. Confirmation in vitro established that a few CMV-associated chains were specific for CMV antigens. Most TCR sequences were uncommon, yet certain public TCRs appeared in many donors.

The assay was immunoSEQ multiplex PCR, and TCRdb's table has in-frame clones only and misses some. The sample contains over 120,000 clones, roughly 87% of which appear only once. The sequenced sample was PBMCs. V gene TRBV6-1 combines with J gene TRBJ1-1, with TRBD1 as a possible D gene (5 bases). This TCR was sampled from a man aged 18 to 35 in good health and CMV-seropositive. CDR3 residues: CASSERGVSWNTEAFF. CDR3 nucleotide sequence: TGTGCCAGCAGTGAAAGGGGTGTCAGTTGGAACACTGAAGCTTTCTTT.